This section outlines one TCR beta chain sequence together with its context. Its antigen is not known. The length of the CDR3 is 15 residues. V was clipped by 0 bases and J by 8 bases; unmatched bases: 6. CDR1 SGDLS and CDR2 YYNGEE come from the germline V gene. The data belong to a study of Ad26.COV2.S vaccination and SARS-CoV-2 variants. General study results and limits: A substantial breadth of spike-specific CD8+ and CD4+ T cell responses after vaccination has been reported. It is possible that the TCR breadth and depth analyses underestimated the total T cell responses.

TCRdb keeps only in-frame clones here, not all; method: immunoSEQ multiplex PCR. Among 400,000 to 450,000 clones listed, 90% were seen once. Treatment described: around 19 received Ad26.COV2.S at low or high dose, single or two shots; about 5 received placebo; per-sample allocation not given. It was on day 63 after the first vaccine or placebo injection that samples were taken. The TCR comes from a person between 18 and 60 years old who received the Ad26.COV2.S COVID-19 vaccine or a placebo. Sequenced material: peripheral blood, taken in a trial of Ad26.COV2.S vaccine versus placebo. J is TRBJ1-4 and V is TRBV9, with 8 bases fitting TRBD1. CDR3 in DNA: TGTGCCAGCAGCGTAGCTGGGACAGGAGGCGAAAAACTGTTTTTT. It is translated as CASSVAGTGGEKLFF.